The 23 T cell receptor beta chains given below trace back to one sample, sequenced in a study of tumor-infiltrating lymphocytes in primary liver carcinoma. The study extracted blood RNA from unsorted whole blood and also extracted germline DNA. TCR beta cDNA came from about 0.45 ug total RNA, primed with a constant-region primer. Each TCR beta library was derived from three nested multiplex PCR rounds that employed slightly modified ARM-PCR. The first two PCR rounds used TRBV1-TRBV30 forward primers with a C-beta reverse primer, 9 to 10 cycles each. TCRdb redid the calling of the multiplex PCR reads with MiXCR, one entry per CDR3 protein. The sample includes more than 150,000 distinct CDR3 sequences, roughly 60% of them seen just once. Material: peripheral blood. The receptors were gathered from a man aged 35 to 55 with primary liver carcinoma and hepatitis B virus infection.

This clonotype came up once. Its ends do not fully match the called genes, so a read error is possible. The rearrangement joins TRBV11-2 to TRBJ2-7, with 8 bases aligning to TRBD2. This CDR3 has 13 residues. CDR1 is SGHAT, CDR2 FQNNGV, per germline. The CDR3 DNA reads as TGTGCCAGCAGCTTAGAACTAGCGGACGAGCAATACTTC. Translated: CASSLELADEQYF.

This clonotype was observed once. The junction departs from the called germline gene at one end, perhaps through a read error. In DNA, the CDR3 is TGTGCCATCAGCTTAGACTGCAACTATGGCTACACCTTC. Protein product: CAISLDCNYGYTF. The V gene is TRBV11-2, the J gene TRBJ1-2; D unresolved. The V gene's germline CDR1 is SGHAT and CDR2 FQNNGV. The CDR3 has 13 residues.

About this clonotype itself: A much larger clone differs by one base, so this may be a read error. The V and J genes are TRBV11-2 and TRBJ2-5; D not resolved. The CDR3 length is 12 residues. Germline lookup yields CDR1 SGHAT and CDR2 FQNNGV. The ends were cut back, 5 bases at V and 1 base at J, with 5 bases in the middle. The CDR3 nucleotides read TGTGCCAGCAGCCCCACCCAAGAGACCCAGTACTTC. Translating gives CASSPTQETQYF.

The chain is built from TRBV6-5 and TRBJ2-2, with 8 bases identical to TRBD2. CDR1 and CDR2 (germline): MNHEY, SVGAGI. The length of the CDR3 is 16 residues. With 2 bases clipped from V and 6 bases from J, the junction kept 8 bases outside the gene matches. In nucleotides, the CDR3 is TGTGCCAGCAGTTACCTGTTCGGACTAGCCCCCGGGGAGCTGTTTTTT. Translation gives CASSYLFGLAPGELFF.

As for this clonotype: At one of its ends the junction is not consistent with the germline gene, which may arise from a read error. V is TRBV29-1 and J is TRBJ2-5; 8 bases line up with TRBD1. The CDR3 is 13 residues long. Germline CDR1 reads SQVTM; CDR2 reads ANQGSEA. The DNA for the CDR3 is TGCAGCGTTGGCGGACAGGGTGGAGAGACCCAGCACTTC. Translated: CSVGGQGGETQHF.

As regards this clonotype: One end of the junction varies from germline; a read error may be responsible. This chain connects TRBV6-6 to TRBJ1-3; D unresolved. The CDR3 has 14 amino acids. Germline CDR1 reads MNHNY; CDR2 reads SVGAGI (reference sequence). The DNA for the CDR3 is TGTGCCAACAGTTTTACGGGGTCTGGAAACACCATATATTTT. Translation gives CANSFTGSGNTIYF.

This clonotype was counted only a few times. The rearrangement joins TRBV29-1 to TRBJ1-1; no firm D call. This CDR3 has 14 amino acids. The ends were cut back, 4 bases at V and 0 bases at J, with 12 bases in the middle. Germline CDR1 reads SQVTM; CDR2 reads ANQGSEA. As DNA, the CDR3 is TGCAGCGTTGTTCATAGAGAAATGAACACTGAAGCTTTCTTT. Translating it yields CSVVHREMNTEAFF.

This clonotype was observed a handful of times. V usage is TRBV12-3 or TRBV12-4 and J usage is TRBJ2-5; tentatively, D is TRBD1 or TRBD2 (5 bases each). The CDR3 has 14 amino acids. The V gene lost 5 bases and the J gene lost 5 bases, with 15 bases spanning the gap. CDR3 amino acids: CASSPGGWGETQYF. For the CDR3, the DNA is TGTGCCAGCAGTCCCGGCGGGTGGGGGGAGACCCAGTACTTC.

With regard to this clonotype: The junction and the germline gene differ at one end; a read error may be behind it. The J gene is TRBJ2-7, the V gene TRBV11-2, with 8 positions matching TRBD1. Germline V CDR1 and CDR2: SGHAT, FQNNGV. The CDR3 length is 14 residues. This chain's CDR3 is CASSQTGEDYEQYF. CDR3 DNA: TGTGCAAGCAGCCAGACAGGGGAAGACTACGAGCAGTACTTC. The whole variable domain, remainder taken from reference TRBV11-2 and TRBJ2-7, is EAGVAQSPRYKIIEKRQSVAFWCNPISGHATLYWYQQILGQGPKLLIQFQNNGVVDDSQLPKDRFSAERLKGVDSTLKIQPAKLEDSAVYLCASSQTGEDYEQYFGPGTRLTVT.

The sample holds many counts of this clonotype. J is TRBJ2-7 and V is TRBV11-2, with D possibly being TRBD2 (6 bases). Germline CDR1 and CDR2: SGHAT and FQNNGV. The ends were cut back, 1 base at V and 2 bases at J, with 12 bases in the middle. The CDR3 runs to 15 residues. This CDR3 is CASSLGGGNTYEQYF. The CDR3 DNA reads TGTGCCAGCAGCTTAGGAGGCGGGAACACCTACGAGCAGTACTTC.

Turning to this clonotype: Compared with germline, one end of the junction differs, possibly owing to a read error. The V and J genes are TRBV11-2 and TRBJ2-3; a weak D match, TRBD2 (5 bases). The length of the CDR3 is 16 residues. Germline lookup yields CDR1 SGHAT and CDR2 FQNNGV. CDR3 loop: CASNLLPLASTDTLYF. The CDR3 nucleotides read TGTGCCAGCAACTTACTCCCGCTAGCCAGCACAGATACGCTGTATTTT.

With regard to this clonotype: This clone may be a read error of a much larger clone one base away. The chain uses TRBV29-1 and TRBJ2-6; perhaps D is TRBD1 or TRBD2 (5 bases each). This CDR3 is 13 amino acids long. CDR1 and CDR2 from the germline V gene are SQVTM and ANQGSEA. CDR3 sequence reads: CSVGISGANVPTF. In DNA form, the CDR3 reads TGCAGCGTCGGGATCTCTGGGGCCAACGTCCCGACTTTC.

The chain has TRBV4-2 and TRBJ2-3; a possible D gene is TRBD2 (6 bases). Trimming shortened V by 7 bases and J by 2 bases, and 22 bases separated the two germline ends. Germline V lookup: CDR1 LGHNA, CDR2 YNFKEQ. CDR3 length: 17 amino acids. The CDR3 loop reads CASNQMAGGTLTDTQYF. CDR3 nucleotides: TGTGCCAGCAACCAGATGGCGGGCGGGACCCTCACAGATACGCAGTATTTT.

As regards this clonotype: One junction end disagrees with the germline gene, perhaps due to a read error. The chain combines TRBV11-2 with TRBJ1-1; possible D gene TRBD1, 5 bases. CDR1 SGHAT and CDR2 FQNNGV come from the germline V gene. The CDR3 spans 13 residues. CDR3 DNA sequence: TGTACCAGCAGCCCACAGGAGAACAGTGAAGCTTTCTTT. Translation: CTSSPQENSEAFF.

This clonotype was seen more than once but under ten times. The chain employs TRBV10-2 and TRBJ1-1; D may be TRBD1 (5 bases). The CDR3 runs to 13 residues. CDR1 is WSHSY, CDR2 SAAADI, per germline. V dropped 6 bases and J dropped 1 base, with 9 bases sitting between them. The CDR3 reads CASRDNWNTEAFF. CDR3 DNA: TGCGCCAGCAGGGACAATTGGAACACTGAAGCTTTCTTT.

Concerning this clonotype: Just one base apart from a much larger clone, this may be a read error. The genes are TRBV6-5 and TRBJ1-1; D gene ambiguous. Germline values: CDR1 MNHEY, CDR2 SVGAGI. This CDR3 has 14 residues. CDR3 amino acids: CASSYSGLENEASF. In nucleotides, the CDR3 is TGTGCCAGCAGTTACTCAGGGCTGGAAAATGAAGCTTCCTTT.

This clonotype was detected ten times or more. The genes are TRBV11-2 and TRBJ2-7; D is possibly TRBD2 (6 bases). V lost 1 base, J lost 6 bases, and 7 bases lay in between. Looked up from germline, CDR1 is SGHAT and CDR2 is FQNNGV. The CDR3 length is 12 residues. DNA of the CDR3: TGTGCCAGCAGCTTAGGGGGGGTCGAGCAGTACTTC. The encoded protein is CASSLGGVEQYF.

The gene calls are TRBV11-2 and TRBJ2-7; 9 bases align to TRBD2. Losses at the gene ends were 1 base for V and 10 bases for J; bases not matched to a gene: 8. The germline CDR1 and CDR2 sequences are SGHAT and FQNNGV. The CDR3 is 14 amino acids. CDR3 DNA sequence: TGTGCCAGCAGCTTAGGGGCTAGCGGGATCGACCAGTACTTC. This translates into CASSLGASGIDQYF. Full variable domain (remainder filled in from reference TRBV11-2 and TRBJ2-7): EAGVAQSPRYKIIEKRQSVAFWCNPISGHATLYWYQQILGQGPKLLIQFQNNGVVDDSQLPKDRFSAERLKGVDSTLKIQPAKLEDSAVYLCASSLGASGIDQYFGPGTRLTVT.

V gene TRBV5-1 combines with J gene TRBJ2-3; the D gene is possibly TRBD1 (6 bases). Trimming cost V 1 base and J 0 bases, with 12 bases left between them. CDR1 and CDR2 from the germline V gene are SGHRS and YFSETQ. The CDR3 runs 16 residues. The DNA for the CDR3 is TGCGCCAGCAGCTTGTCCACCGGGACAAGCACAGATACGCAGTATTTT. Amino acids: CASSLSTGTSTDTQYF.

The chain couples TRBV6-6 to TRBJ2-3, with 10 bases matching TRBD2. The CDR3 runs 17 residues. Germline loops: CDR1 MNHNY, CDR2 SVGAGI (reference sequence). V was clipped by 1 base and J by 1 base; unmatched bases: 5. CDR3 sequence (DNA): TGTGCCAGCAGTTACTTGAGCGGGAGGGCAGGCACAGATACGCAGTATTTT. Encoded protein: CASSYLSGRAGTDTQYF.

A note on this clonotype: The junction does not match germline at one end; this may be a read error. This chain uses TRBV11-2 with TRBJ2-1; D remains unclear. Germline CDR1 reads SGHAT; CDR2 reads FQNNGV. The CDR3 is made up of 15 amino acids. CDR3 coding DNA: TGTGCTAGCAGCCCCCCCAACGTAGCCTACAATGAGCAGTTCTTC. Its translation: CASSPPNVAYNEQFF. The variable domain in full, with the rest retrieved from reference TRBV11-2 and TRBJ2-1, is EAGVAQSPRYKIIEKRQSVAFWCNPISGHATLYWYQQILGQGPKLLIQFQNNGVVDDSQLPKDRFSAERLKGVDSTLKIQPAKLEDSAVYLCASSPPNVAYNEQFFGPGTRLTVL.

This clonotype was recorded once. V gene TRBV6-6 combines with J gene TRBJ2-5; D not resolved. This CDR3 comprises 15 residues. Germline CDR1 and CDR2: MNHNY and SVGAGI (reference sequence). V lost 3 bases and J 2 bases, leaving 13 bases between the germline ends. This chain's CDR3 is CASSYRARQQETQYF. CDR3 coding DNA: TGTGCCAGCAGTTATCGCGCGAGACAACAAGAGACCCAGTACTTC.

This chain links TRBV10-3 with TRBJ2-7, with a weak D call TRBD2 (6 bases). Germline V gene data show CDR1 as ENHRY and CDR2 as SYGVKD. The CDR3 has 17 amino acids. The V and J ends lost 2 bases and 3 bases respectively, with 20 bases between them. The DNA for the CDR3 is TGTGCCATCAGTGAGCGAACCGGGACTGAGAGCTTCTACGAGCAGTACTTC. Its translation: CAISERTGTESFYEQYF.